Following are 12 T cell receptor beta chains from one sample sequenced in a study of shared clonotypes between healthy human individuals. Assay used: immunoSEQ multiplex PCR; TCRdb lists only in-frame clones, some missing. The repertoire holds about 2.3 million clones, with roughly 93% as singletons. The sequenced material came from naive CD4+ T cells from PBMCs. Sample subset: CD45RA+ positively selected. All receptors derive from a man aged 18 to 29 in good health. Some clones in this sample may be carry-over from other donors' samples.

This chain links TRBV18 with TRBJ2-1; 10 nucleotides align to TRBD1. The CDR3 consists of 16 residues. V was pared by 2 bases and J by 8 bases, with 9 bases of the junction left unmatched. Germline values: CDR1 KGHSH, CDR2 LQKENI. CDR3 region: CASSPTDRGVRYEQFF. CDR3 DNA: TGTGCCAGCTCACCAACGGACAGGGGGGTTAGGTATGAGCAGTTCTTC.

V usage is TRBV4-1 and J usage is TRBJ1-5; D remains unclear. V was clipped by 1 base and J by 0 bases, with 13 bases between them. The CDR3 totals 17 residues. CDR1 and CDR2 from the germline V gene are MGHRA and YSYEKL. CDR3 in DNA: TGCGCCAGCAGCCAAGTGTATCCCGGGAATAGCAATCAGCCCCAGCATTTT. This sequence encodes CASSQVYPGNSNQPQHF.

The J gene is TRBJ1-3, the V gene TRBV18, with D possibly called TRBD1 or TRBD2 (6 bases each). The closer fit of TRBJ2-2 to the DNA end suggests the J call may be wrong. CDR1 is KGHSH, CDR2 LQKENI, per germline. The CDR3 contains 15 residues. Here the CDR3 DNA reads TGTGCCAGCTCTCGCGGGACATCTAACACCGGGGAGCTGTTTTTT. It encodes CASSRGTSNTGELFF.

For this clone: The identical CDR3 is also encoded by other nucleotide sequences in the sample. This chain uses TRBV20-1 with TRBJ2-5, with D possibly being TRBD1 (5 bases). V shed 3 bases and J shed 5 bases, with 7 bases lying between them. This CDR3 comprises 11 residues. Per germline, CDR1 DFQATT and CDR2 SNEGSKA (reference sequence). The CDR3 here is CSASQGETQYF. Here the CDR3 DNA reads TGCAGTGCTAGCCAGGGTGAGACCCAGTACTTC.

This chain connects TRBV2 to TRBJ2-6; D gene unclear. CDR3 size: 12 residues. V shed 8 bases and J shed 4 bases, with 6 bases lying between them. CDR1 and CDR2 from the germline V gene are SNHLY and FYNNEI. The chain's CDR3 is CASRMGANVLTF. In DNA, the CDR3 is TGTGCCAGCCGAATGGGGGCCAACGTCCTGACTTTC.

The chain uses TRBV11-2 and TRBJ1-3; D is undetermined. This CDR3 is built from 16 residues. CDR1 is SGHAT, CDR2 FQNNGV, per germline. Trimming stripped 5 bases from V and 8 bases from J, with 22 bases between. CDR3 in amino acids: CASSISSGAYGHTIYF. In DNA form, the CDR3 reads TGTGCCAGCAGCATTTCCTCAGGCGCTTATGGGCACACCATATATTTT.

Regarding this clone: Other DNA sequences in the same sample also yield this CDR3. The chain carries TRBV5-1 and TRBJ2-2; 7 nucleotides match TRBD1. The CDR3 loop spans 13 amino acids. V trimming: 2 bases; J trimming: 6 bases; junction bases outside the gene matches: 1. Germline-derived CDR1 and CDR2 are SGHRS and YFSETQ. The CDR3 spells CASSLTGAGELFF. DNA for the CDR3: TGCGCCAGCAGCTTAACAGGGGCCGGGGAGCTGTTTTTT.

The CDR3 DNA sequence: TGTGCCAGCTCCCCGGGGGGGGGCACCAAAAACATTCAGTACTTC. Translating it yields CASSPGGGTKNIQYF. The chain links TRBV28 to TRBJ2-4; 8 bases line up with TRBD2. V gave up 8 bases and J gave up 2 bases; unmatched junction bases: 8. Germline loops: CDR1 MDHEN, CDR2 SYDVKM. The CDR3 loop spans 15 amino acids. Full variable domain (outside the CDR3, taken from reference TRBV28 and TRBJ2-4): DVKVTQSSRYLVKRTGEKVFLECVQDMDHENMFWYRQDPGLGLRLIYFSYDVKMKEKGDIPEGYSVSREKKERFSLILESASTNQTSMYLCASSPGGGTKNIQYFGAGTRLSVL.

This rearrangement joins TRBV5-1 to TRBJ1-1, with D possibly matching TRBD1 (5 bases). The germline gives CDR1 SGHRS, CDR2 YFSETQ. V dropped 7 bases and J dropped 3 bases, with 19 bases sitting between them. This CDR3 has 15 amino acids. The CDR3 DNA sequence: TGCGCCAGCCGGCTTTTGGGGACCCCTGACACTGAAGCTTTCTTT. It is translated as CASRLLGTPDTEAFF.

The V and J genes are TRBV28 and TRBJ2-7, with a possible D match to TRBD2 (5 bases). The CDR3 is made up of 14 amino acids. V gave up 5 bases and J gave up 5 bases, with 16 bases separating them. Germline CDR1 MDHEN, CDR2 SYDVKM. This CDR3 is CASSVSGLRHEQYF. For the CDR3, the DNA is TGTGCCAGCAGTGTGAGCGGTTTGAGGCACGAGCAGTACTTC.

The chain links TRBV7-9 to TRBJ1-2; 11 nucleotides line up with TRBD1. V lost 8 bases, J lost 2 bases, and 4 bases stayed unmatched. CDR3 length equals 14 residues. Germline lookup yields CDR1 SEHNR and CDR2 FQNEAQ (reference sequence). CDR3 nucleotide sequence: TGTGCCAGCGGCGGGACAGGGGGGAACTATGGCTACACCTTC. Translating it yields CASGGTGGNYGYTF.

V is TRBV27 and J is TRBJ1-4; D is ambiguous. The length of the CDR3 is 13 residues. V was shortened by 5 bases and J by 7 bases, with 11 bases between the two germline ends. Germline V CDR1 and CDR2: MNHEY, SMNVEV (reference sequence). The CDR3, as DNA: TGTGCCAGCAGTCGGACCCTGGGTGAAAAACTGTTTTTT. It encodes CASSRTLGEKLFF.